What follows are 11 T cell receptor beta chains derived from one specimen sequenced in a study of blood T cell repertoires in COVID-19. Libraries were prepared by immunoSEQ multiplex PCR; TCRdb keeps only in-frame clonotypes and omits some of them. The sample contains roughly 300,000 clones, more than 70% of which appear only once. The source material was peripheral blood. All receptors come from a woman aged 45-65 years with acute or convalescent COVID-19.

This clone turned up a few times. The rearrangement links TRBV2 to TRBJ2-7, with a possible D match to TRBD2 (5 bases). Trimming removed 6 bases from V and 3 bases from J, with 12 bases in between. The V gene's germline CDR1 is SNHLY and CDR2 FYNNEI. The CDR3 totals 13 residues. DNA of the CDR3: TGTGCCAGCAGCCCGGACGGGAACTACGAGCAGTACTTC. It codes for CASSPDGNYEQYF.

The chain is built from TRBV5-1 and TRBJ2-5, with D tentatively TRBD2 (5 bases). CDR1 SGHRS and CDR2 YFSETQ come from the germline V gene. This CDR3 comprises 16 residues. Between the trimmed V and J ends, which lost 0 bases and 5 bases, there was a span of 17 bases. This CDR3 is CASSLELSGETETQYF. The CDR3 coding sequence is TGCGCCAGCAGCTTGGAGCTTTCCGGGGAAACGGAGACCCAGTACTTC.

The chain combines TRBV27 with TRBJ2-5; a possible D gene is TRBD1 (6 bases). Germline CDR1 reads MNHEY; CDR2 reads SMNVEV (reference sequence). The CDR3 sequence is 13 residues long. Trimming took 6 bases from V and 4 from J, leaving 12 bases between them. This chain's CDR3 is CASSPQGRETQYF. The DNA of the CDR3 is TGTGCCAGCAGCCCTCAGGGGAGAGAGACCCAGTACTTC.

The genes are TRBV9 and TRBJ1-6; D is ambiguous. From germline, CDR1 is SGDLS and CDR2 YYNGEE. This CDR3 is built from 14 residues. V shed 4 bases and J shed 8 bases, with 13 bases lying between them. As DNA, the CDR3 is TGTGCCAGCAGCCACGGACTAACGGATTCACCCCTCCACTTT. As protein: CASSHGLTDSPLHF.

In nucleotides, the CDR3 is TGTGCCAGCAGCTCTCAGGGGGGGAACACTGAAGCTTTCTTT. Its protein is CASSSQGGNTEAFF. J is TRBJ1-1 and V is TRBV7-9, with 7 bases that match TRBD1. Germline loops: CDR1 SEHNR, CDR2 FQNEAQ (reference sequence). V lost 4 bases to trimming and J lost 1 base; unmatched junction nucleotides: 3. The CDR3 length is 14 residues.

The rearrangement links TRBV21-1 to TRBJ1-2; the D call in the table, TRBD1, was not verified against the DNA. TRBV21-1 is termed a pseudogene. This CDR3 has 19 amino acids. The CDR3 here is CASSHSTAGQGESIYGYTF. CDR3 bases: TGTGCCAGCAGCCACTCAACGGCCGGACAGGGAGAATCAATCTATGGCTACACCTTC.

This sequence joins TRBV6-1 and TRBJ1-2, with D possibly being TRBD1 (6 bases). This CDR3 has 17 amino acids. V was cut by 3 bases and J by 3 bases, with 20 bases left in between. Germline V gene data show CDR1 as MNHNS and CDR2 as SASEGT. CDR3 sequence reads: CASSDPRGATPHYGYTF. In nucleotides, the CDR3 is TGTGCCAGCAGTGACCCCCGGGGGGCGACCCCCCACTATGGCTACACCTTC.

The genes are TRBV10-3 and TRBJ1-1, with D possibly being TRBD1 (5 bases). The CDR3 totals 13 residues. The V end lost 6 bases, the J end lost 7 bases, and 15 bases lay between the germline ends. Germline V gene data show CDR1 as ENHRY and CDR2 as SYGVKD. CDR3 loop: CAISSPGTGEAFF. The DNA of the CDR3 is TGTGCCATCAGCTCCCCCGGAACAGGTGAAGCTTTCTTT.

The rearrangement links TRBV28 to TRBJ1-1; D gene unclear. Germline V gene lookup returns CDR1 MDHEN and CDR2 SYDVKM. This CDR3 is built from 13 residues. The V gene lost 5 bases and the J gene lost 8 bases, with 15 bases spanning the gap. The CDR3 DNA follows: TGTGCCAGCAGTCTAACATTGACGGGGGAAGCTTTCTTT. Translating gives CASSLTLTGEAFF.

This chain uses TRBV30 with TRBJ1-5; TRBD1 aligns across 9 bases. V gave up 2 bases and J gave up 7 bases; unmatched junction bases: 6. Germline-derived CDR1 and CDR2 are GTSNPN and SVGIG (reference sequence). This CDR3 spans 14 amino acids. CDR3 amino acids: CAWSPNRGLQPQHF. Here the CDR3 DNA reads TGTGCCTGGAGTCCTAACAGGGGGCTGCAGCCCCAGCATTTT.

This chain connects TRBV5-6 to TRBJ2-5; 7 positions agree with TRBD2. The germline V gene has CDR1 SGHDT and CDR2 YYEEEE. V was pared by 0 bases and J by 5 bases, with 7 bases of the junction left unmatched. CDR3 size: 15 residues. CDR3: CASSLAGTGRETQYF. The CDR3 DNA sequence: TGTGCCAGCAGCTTGGCTGGCACCGGGAGGGAGACCCAGTACTTC.